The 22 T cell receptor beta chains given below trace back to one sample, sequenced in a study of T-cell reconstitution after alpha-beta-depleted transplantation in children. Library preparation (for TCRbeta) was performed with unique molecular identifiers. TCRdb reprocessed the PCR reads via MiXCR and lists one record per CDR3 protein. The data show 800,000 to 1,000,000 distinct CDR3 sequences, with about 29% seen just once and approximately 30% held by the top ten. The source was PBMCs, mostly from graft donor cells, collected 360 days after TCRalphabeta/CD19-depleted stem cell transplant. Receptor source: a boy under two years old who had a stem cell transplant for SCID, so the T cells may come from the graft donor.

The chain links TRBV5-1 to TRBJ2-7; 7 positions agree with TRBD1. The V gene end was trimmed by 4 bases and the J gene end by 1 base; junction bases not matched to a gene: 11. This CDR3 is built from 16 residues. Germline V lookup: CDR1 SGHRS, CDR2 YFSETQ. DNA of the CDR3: TGCGCCAGCAGCGACCGACAGGGTGGCCGATCCTACGAGCAGTACTTC. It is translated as CASSDRQGGRSYEQYF.

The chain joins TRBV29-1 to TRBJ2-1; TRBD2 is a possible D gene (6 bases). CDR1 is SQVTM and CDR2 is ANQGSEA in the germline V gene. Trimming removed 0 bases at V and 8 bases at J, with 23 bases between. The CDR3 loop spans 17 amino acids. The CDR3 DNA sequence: TGCAGCGTTGAAGATCCCCCCTCTAGCGCCAGAAGGTATGAGCAGTTCTTC. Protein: CSVEDPPSSARRYEQFF.

Written as DNA, the CDR3 is TGTGCCAGCAGTTTTCGGACAGGGGGGTTCAGCTCCTACAATGAGCAGTTCTTC. It encodes CASSFRTGGFSSYNEQFF. The gene calls are TRBV27 and TRBJ2-1; TRBD1 matches 10 bases. Trimming at V came to 3 bases and at J to 0 bases, leaving 8 bases not matched to a gene. The CDR3 runs 18 residues. Germline V CDR1 and CDR2: MNHEY, SMNVEV (reference sequence).

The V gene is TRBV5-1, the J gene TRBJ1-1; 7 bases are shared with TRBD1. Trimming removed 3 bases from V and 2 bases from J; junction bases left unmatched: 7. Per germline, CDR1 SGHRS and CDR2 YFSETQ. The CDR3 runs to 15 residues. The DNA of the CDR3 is TGCGCCAGCAGCTATGGCGGGACAGCTAACACTGAAGCTTTCTTT. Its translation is CASSYGGTANTEAFF. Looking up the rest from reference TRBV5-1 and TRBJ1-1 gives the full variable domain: KAGVTQTPRYLIKTRGQQVTLSCSPISGHRSVSWYQQTPGQGLQFLFEYFSETQRNKGNFPGRFSGRQFSNSRSEMNVSTLELGDSALYLCASSYGGTANTEAFFGQGTRLTVV.

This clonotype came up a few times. CDR3 nucleotide sequence: TGTGCCAGCAGCGCGGGCCTAGCGAATACTGAGCAGTTCTTC. It yields the protein CASSAGLANTEQFF. The chain combines TRBV9 with TRBJ2-1, with D possibly TRBD2 on 6 matching bases. Germline CDR1 and CDR2: SGDLS and YYNGEE. V was cut by 3 bases and J by 9 bases, with 16 bases left in between. CDR3 length equals 14 residues.

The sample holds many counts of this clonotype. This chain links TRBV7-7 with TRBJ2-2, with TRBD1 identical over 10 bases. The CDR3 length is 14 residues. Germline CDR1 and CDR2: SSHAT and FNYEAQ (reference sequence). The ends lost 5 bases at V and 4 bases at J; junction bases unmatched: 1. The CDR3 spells CASSGQGGTGELFF. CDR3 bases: TGTGCCAGCAGCGGACAGGGGGGCACCGGGGAGCTGTTTTTT.

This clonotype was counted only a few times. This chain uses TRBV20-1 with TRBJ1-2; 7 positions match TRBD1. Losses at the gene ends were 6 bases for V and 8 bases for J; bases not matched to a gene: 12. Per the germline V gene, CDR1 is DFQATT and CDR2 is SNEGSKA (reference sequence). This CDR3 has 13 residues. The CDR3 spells CSATRQGRGGYTF. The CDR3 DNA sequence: TGCAGTGCCACGCGACAGGGTAGAGGAGGCTACACCTTC.

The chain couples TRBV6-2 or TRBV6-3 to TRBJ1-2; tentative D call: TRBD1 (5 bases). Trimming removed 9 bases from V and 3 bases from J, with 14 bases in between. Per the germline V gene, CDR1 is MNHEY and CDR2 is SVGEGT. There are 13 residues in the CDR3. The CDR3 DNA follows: TGTGCCAGTTATCCGGGGGGGTACTATGGCTACACCTTC. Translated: CASYPGGYYGYTF.

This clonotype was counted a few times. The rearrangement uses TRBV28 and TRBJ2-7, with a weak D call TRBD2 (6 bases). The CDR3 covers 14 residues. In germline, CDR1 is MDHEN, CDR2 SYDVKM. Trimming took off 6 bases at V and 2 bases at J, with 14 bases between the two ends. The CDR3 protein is CASSVPGLTYEQYF. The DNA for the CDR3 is TGTGCCAGCAGCGTGCCGGGACTCACCTACGAGCAGTACTTC.

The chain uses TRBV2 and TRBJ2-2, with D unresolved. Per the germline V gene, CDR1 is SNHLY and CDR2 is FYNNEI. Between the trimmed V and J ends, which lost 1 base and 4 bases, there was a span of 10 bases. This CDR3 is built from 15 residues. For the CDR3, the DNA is TGTGCCAGCAGTGAAGTAGGGCAGGCCACCGGGGAGCTGTTTTTT. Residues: CASSEVGQATGELFF.

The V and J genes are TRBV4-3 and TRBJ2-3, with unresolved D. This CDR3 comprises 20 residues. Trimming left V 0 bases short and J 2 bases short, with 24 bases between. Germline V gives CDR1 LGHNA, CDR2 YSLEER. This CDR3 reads CASSQDWSTYLGLDTDTQYF. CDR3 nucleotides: TGCGCCAGCAGCCAAGATTGGAGCACTTACCTAGGGTTGGACACAGATACGCAGTATTTT.

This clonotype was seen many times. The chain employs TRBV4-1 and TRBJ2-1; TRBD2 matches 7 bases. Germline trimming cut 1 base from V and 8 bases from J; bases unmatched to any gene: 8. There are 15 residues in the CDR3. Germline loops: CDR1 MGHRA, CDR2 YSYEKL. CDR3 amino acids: CASSQAATSTHEQFF. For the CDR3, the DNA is TGCGCCAGCAGCCAAGCTGCGACTAGCACCCATGAGCAGTTCTTC.

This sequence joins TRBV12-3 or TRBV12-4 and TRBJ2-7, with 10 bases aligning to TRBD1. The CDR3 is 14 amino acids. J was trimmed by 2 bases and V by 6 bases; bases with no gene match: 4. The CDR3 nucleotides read TGTGCCAGCAGGGGGACAGGGGAGACCTACGAGCAGTACTTC. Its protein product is CASRGTGETYEQYF.

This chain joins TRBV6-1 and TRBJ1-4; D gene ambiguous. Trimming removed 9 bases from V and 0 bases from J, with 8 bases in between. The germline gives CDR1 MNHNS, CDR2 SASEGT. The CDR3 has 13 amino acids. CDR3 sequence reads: CASAGTTNEKLFF. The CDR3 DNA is TGTGCCAGTGCTGGGACAACTAATGAAAAACTGTTTTTT.

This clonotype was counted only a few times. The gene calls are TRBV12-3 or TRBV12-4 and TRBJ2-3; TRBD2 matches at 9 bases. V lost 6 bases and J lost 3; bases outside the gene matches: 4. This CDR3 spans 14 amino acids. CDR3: CASSMAGGTDTQYF. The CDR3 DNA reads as TGTGCCAGCAGCATGGCGGGGGGGACAGATACGCAGTATTTT.

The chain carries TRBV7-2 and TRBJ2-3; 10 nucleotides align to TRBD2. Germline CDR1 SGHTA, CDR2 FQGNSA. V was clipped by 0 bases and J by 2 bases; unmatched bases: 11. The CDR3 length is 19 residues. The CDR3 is CASSLAWLAGVSSTDTQYF. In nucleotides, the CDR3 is TGTGCCAGCAGCTTAGCTTGGCTAGCGGGGGTGAGCTCCACAGATACGCAGTATTTT.

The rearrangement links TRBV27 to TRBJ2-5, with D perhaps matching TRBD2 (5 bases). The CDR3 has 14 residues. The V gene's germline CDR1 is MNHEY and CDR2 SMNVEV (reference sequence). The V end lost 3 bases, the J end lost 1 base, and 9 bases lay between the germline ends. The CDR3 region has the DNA TGTGCCAGCAGTTTCCGCCGGGGCCAAGAGACCCAGTACTTC. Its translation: CASSFRRGQETQYF.

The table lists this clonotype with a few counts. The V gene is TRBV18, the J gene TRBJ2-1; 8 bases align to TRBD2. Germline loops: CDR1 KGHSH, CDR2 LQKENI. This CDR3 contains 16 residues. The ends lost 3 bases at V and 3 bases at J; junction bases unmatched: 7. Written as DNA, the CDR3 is TGTGCCAGCTCACCTCTCCGGGGGGGGATCTACAATGAGCAGTTCTTC. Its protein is CASSPLRGGIYNEQFF.

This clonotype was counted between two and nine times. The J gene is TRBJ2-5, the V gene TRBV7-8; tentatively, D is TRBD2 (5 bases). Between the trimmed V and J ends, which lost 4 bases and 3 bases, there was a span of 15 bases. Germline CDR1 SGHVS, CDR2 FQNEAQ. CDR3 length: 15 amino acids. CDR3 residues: CASSSPPGKEETQYF. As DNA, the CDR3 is TGTGCCAGCAGCTCTCCGCCCGGGAAAGAAGAGACCCAGTACTTC.

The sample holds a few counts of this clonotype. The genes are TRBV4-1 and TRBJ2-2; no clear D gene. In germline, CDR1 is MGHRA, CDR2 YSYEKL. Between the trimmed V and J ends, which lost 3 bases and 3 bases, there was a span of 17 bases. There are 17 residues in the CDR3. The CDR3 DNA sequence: TGCGCCAGCAGCCACCCCGTCGTTAGTTCGGACACCGGGGAGCTGTTTTTT. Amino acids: CASSHPVVSSDTGELFF.

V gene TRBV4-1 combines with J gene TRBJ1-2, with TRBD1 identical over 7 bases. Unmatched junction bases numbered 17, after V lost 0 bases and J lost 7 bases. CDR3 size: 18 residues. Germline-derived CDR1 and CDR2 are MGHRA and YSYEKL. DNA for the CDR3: TGCGCCAGCAGCCAAGAACGGGTAACAGGGGCTACTCTAGGTGGCTACACCTTC. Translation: CASSQERVTGATLGGYTF.

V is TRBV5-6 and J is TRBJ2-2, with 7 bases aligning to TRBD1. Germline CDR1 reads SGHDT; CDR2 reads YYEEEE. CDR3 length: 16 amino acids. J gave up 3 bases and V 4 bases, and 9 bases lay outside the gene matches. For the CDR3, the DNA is TGTGCCAGCAGCACCATGGGACAGATTTACACCGGGGAGCTGTTTTTT. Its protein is CASSTMGQIYTGELFF.